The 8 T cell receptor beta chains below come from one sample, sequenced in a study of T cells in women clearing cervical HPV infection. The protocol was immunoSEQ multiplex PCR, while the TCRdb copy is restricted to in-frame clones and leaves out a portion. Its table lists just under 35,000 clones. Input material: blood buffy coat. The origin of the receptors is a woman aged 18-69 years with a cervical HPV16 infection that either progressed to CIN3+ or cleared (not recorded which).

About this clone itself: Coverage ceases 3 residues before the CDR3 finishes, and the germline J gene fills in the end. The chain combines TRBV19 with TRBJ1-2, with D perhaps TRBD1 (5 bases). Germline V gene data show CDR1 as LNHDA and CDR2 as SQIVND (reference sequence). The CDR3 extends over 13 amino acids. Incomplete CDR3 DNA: TGTGCCAGTAGTACGGAGCAGGGTCACGAC. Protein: CASSTEQGHD. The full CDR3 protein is CASSTEQGHDYTF.

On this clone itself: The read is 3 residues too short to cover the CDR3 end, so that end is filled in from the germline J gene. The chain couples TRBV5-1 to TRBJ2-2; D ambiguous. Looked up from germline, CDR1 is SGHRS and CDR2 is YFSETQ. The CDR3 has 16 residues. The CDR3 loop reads CASSLDAGATNEKLFF. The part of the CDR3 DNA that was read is TGCGCCAGCAGCTTGGATGCCGGAGCAACTAATGAAAAG.

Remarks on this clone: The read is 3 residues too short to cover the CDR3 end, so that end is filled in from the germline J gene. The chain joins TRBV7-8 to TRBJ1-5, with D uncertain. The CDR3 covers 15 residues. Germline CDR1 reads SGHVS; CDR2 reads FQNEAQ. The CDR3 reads CASSLGPSGRDPQHF. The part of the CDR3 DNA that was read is TGTGCCAGCAGCTTAGGACCTAGCGGGAGGGATCCC.

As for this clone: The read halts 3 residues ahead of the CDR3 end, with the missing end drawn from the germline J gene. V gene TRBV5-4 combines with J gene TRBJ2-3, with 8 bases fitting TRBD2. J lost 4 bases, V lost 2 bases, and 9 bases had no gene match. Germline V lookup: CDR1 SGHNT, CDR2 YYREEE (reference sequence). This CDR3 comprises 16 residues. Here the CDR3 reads CASSFLDGGASDTQYF. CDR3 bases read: TGTGCCAGCAGCTTTTTGGACGGGGGGGCTTCAGATACG. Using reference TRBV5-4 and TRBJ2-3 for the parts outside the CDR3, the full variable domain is ETGVTQSPTHLIKTRGQQVTLRCSSQSGHNTVSWYQQALGQGPQFIFQYYREEENGRGNFPPRFSGLQFPNYSSELNVNALELDDSALYLCASSFLDGGASDTQYFGPGTRLTVL.

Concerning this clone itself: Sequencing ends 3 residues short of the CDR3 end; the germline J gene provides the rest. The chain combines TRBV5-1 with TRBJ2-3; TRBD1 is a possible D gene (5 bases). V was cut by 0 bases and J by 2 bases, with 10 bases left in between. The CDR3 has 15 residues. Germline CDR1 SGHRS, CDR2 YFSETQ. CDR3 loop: CASSLDRWPTDTQYF. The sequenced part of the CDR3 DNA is TGCGCCAGCAGCTTGGACAGGTGGCCCACAGATACG.

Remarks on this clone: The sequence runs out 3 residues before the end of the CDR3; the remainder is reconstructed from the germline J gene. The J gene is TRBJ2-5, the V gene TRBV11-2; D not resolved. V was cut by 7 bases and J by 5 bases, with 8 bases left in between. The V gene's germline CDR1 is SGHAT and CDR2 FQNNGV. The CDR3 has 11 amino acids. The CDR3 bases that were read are TGTGCCAGCACTAATTTCGAGACC. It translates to CASTNFET. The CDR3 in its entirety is CASTNFETQYF.

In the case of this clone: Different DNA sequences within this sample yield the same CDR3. The part of the CDR3 DNA that was read is TGCGCCAGCAGCCTTAGCGGGAGCTCCTACAATGAG. This gives the protein CASSLSGSSYNE. The full CDR3 is CASSLSGSSYNEQFF. The chain links TRBV5-1 to TRBJ2-1; TRBD2 aligns across 9 bases. The CDR3 extends 3 residues past the end of the read, so its final part is completed from the germline J gene. V lost 4 bases, J lost 0 bases, and 2 bases stayed unmatched. Germline CDR1 is SGHRS and CDR2 is YFSETQ. CDR3 length: 15 amino acids.

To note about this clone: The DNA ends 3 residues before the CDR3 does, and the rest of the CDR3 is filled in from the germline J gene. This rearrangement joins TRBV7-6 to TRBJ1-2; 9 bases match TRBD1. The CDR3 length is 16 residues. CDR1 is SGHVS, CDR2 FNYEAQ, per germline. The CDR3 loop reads CASSLGPGQGSYDYTF. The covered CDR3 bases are TGTGCCAGCAGCCTAGGACCGGGACAGGGCTCCTACGAC.